Following are 32 T cell receptor beta chains from one sample sequenced in a study of early T cells in non-severe SARS-CoV-2 infection. TCRdb independently ran MiXCR on the 5' RACE reads; one entry per CDR3 protein. The table lists 85,000 to 100,000 distinct CDR3 sequences, approximately 10% of them singletons. Sequencing used whole blood. All receptors derive from an adult who was a healthcare worker with PCR-confirmed SARS-CoV-2 infection or an uninfected control (not recorded which).

This clonotype was seen repeatedly, ten times or more. This rearrangement joins TRBV7-9 to TRBJ1-5, with 10 bases matching TRBD1. CDR1 is SEHNR and CDR2 is FQNEAQ in the germline V gene (reference sequence). CDR3 length: 17 amino acids. The junction had 9 bases not matched to a gene; V was cut back by 1 base and J by 6 bases. CDR3 sequence reads: CASSLGSGTGASQPQHF. The CDR3 region has the DNA TGTGCCAGCAGCTTAGGGTCCGGGACAGGGGCATCTCAGCCCCAGCATTTT. The full variable domain, rest sourced from reference TRBV7-9 and TRBJ1-5, is DTGVSQNPRHKITKRGQNVTFRCDPISEHNRLYWYRQTLGQGPEFLTYFQNEAQLEKSRLLSDRFSAERPKGSFSTLEIQRTEQGDSAMYLCASSLGSGTGASQPQHFGDGTRLSIL.

The chain employs TRBV6-5 and TRBJ1-1, with 7 nucleotides matching TRBD1. CDR1 and CDR2 from the germline V gene are MNHEY and SVGAGI. Trimming removed 0 bases from V and 10 bases from J; junction bases left unmatched: 5. There are 13 residues in the CDR3. The CDR3 region has the DNA TGTGCCAGCAGTTACTCCCGACAGGGAATAGCTTTCTTT. Translating it yields CASSYSRQGIAFF.

This clonotype was detected ten times or more. This chain uses TRBV10-1 with TRBJ1-1; D uncertain. CDR3 length: 14 residues. The V gene's germline CDR1 is WNHNN and CDR2 SYGVQD (reference sequence). Trimming took 4 bases from V and 7 from J, leaving 16 bases between them. The DNA for the CDR3 is TGCGCCAGCAGTGGAACAGTTCCTTCTAGTGAAGCTTTCTTT. Its translation: CASSGTVPSSEAFF.

This chain links TRBV27 with TRBJ2-1; 9 bases match TRBD1. The V gene end was trimmed by 5 bases and the J gene end by 0 bases; junction bases not matched to a gene: 11. The CDR3 is 18 residues long. Germline CDR1 reads MNHEY; CDR2 reads SMNVEV (reference sequence). CDR3 nucleotides: TGTGCCAGCAGTCTCTTTTCGGGGACAGGGATCTCCTACAATGAGCAGTTCTTC. Translation: CASSLFSGTGISYNEQFF.

The V call is TRBV29-1, the J call TRBJ2-1, with 13 bases fitting TRBD2. The CDR3 totals 14 residues. The germline V gene has CDR1 SQVTM and CDR2 ANQGSEA. Unmatched junction bases numbered 3, after V lost 7 bases and J lost 3 bases. The CDR3 loop is CSGRTSGSYNEQFF. The CDR3, as DNA: TGCAGCGGGCGGACTAGCGGGAGCTACAATGAGCAGTTCTTC.

This clonotype was seen repeatedly, ten times or more. This chain joins TRBV6-6 and TRBJ2-4; 9 positions agree with TRBD2. CDR3 length equals 16 residues. Germline V gene data show CDR1 as MNHNY and CDR2 as SVGAGI (reference sequence). V lost 2 bases to trimming and J lost 2 bases; unmatched junction nucleotides: 4. The CDR3 is CASSYGGGASKNIQYF. The CDR3 nucleotides read TGTGCCAGCAGTTACGGCGGGGGGGCTTCCAAAAACATTCAGTACTTC.

The chain has TRBV20-1 and TRBJ1-5; 7 bases match TRBD1. The CDR3 runs to 13 residues. Germline V gene sequence: CDR1 DFQATT, CDR2 SNEGSKA (reference sequence). The V gene end was trimmed by 4 bases and the J gene end by 5 bases; junction bases not matched to a gene: 5. CDR3 in DNA: TGCAGTGCTAAGGACAGGTTTGATCAGCCCCAGCATTTT. Translated, it gives CSAKDRFDQPQHF.

This clonotype came up many times. V and J are TRBV4-1 and TRBJ2-5; 11 bases map to TRBD1. V lost 4 bases to trimming and J lost 0 bases; unmatched junction nucleotides: 16. The CDR3 loop spans 20 amino acids. Germline values: CDR1 MGHRA, CDR2 YSYEKL. The CDR3, as DNA: TGCGCCAGCAGCCCTTTATCCTTCCCCGGGACAGGGGGATACCAAGAGACCCAGTACTTC. Encoded protein: CASSPLSFPGTGGYQETQYF.

V and J are TRBV6-5 and TRBJ2-3; D unclear. This CDR3 region has 13 residues. The V end lost 2 bases, the J end lost 6 bases, and 9 bases lay between the germline ends. Germline CDR1 MNHEY, CDR2 SVGAGI. The CDR3 sequence is CASSYQPGDTQYF. The CDR3 region has the DNA TGTGCCAGCAGTTACCAGCCCGGGGATACGCAGTATTTT.

This clonotype was recorded at least ten times. The chain combines TRBV7-2 with TRBJ1-1; D uncertain. The CDR3 runs to 12 residues. Germline lookup yields CDR1 SGHTA and CDR2 FQGNSA. Trimming pared 8 bases from V and 5 bases from J, leaving 12 bases between. The CDR3 sequence: CASSLRTTEAFF. The DNA of the CDR3 is TGTGCCAGCTCTTTGCGTACAACTGAAGCTTTCTTT.

This clonotype was seen many times. The chain joins TRBV20-1 to TRBJ2-2; TRBD1 matches at 7 bases. Germline CDR1 reads DFQATT; CDR2 reads SNEGSKA (reference sequence). V was clipped by 5 bases and J by 2 bases; unmatched bases: 14. The CDR3 loop spans 17 amino acids. The CDR3 reads CSALEGAVRRNTGELFF. CDR3 sequence (DNA): TGCAGTGCTCTCGAGGGGGCGGTGAGGCGTAACACCGGGGAGCTGTTTTTT.

The chain uses TRBV20-1 and TRBJ1-6, with a tentative D call TRBD1 (6 bases). The germline V and J ends were trimmed by 6 bases and 1 base, with 16 bases remaining between them. CDR1 DFQATT and CDR2 SNEGSKA come from the germline V gene (reference sequence). This CDR3 is built from 16 residues. The CDR3 bases are TGCAGTGCCCTTCACAGGGTATCATCCTATAATTCACCCCTCCACTTT. Translation gives CSALHRVSSYNSPLHF.

This chain uses TRBV20-1 with TRBJ1-4; 12 bases are shared with TRBD1. V was pared by 6 bases and J by 7 bases, with 3 bases of the junction left unmatched. The CDR3 length is 13 residues. The germline CDR1 and CDR2 sequences are DFQATT and SNEGSKA (reference sequence). DNA for the CDR3: TGCAGTGCGGGGACAGGGGGCTTTGAAAAACTGTTTTTT. This sequence encodes CSAGTGGFEKLFF.

The chain carries TRBV28 and TRBJ1-6, with D possibly being TRBD1 (6 bases). CDR3 size: 14 residues. The germline gives CDR1 MDHEN, CDR2 SYDVKM. The V end lost 7 bases, the J end lost 10 bases, and 17 bases lay between the germline ends. CDR3 sequence reads: CASTLRGPTSPLHF. CDR3 nucleotides: TGTGCCAGCACCCTCCGGGGGCCAACGTCACCCCTCCACTTT.

This clonotype was observed at least ten times. V is TRBV20-1 and J is TRBJ1-4; D call uncertain. Germline values: CDR1 DFQATT, CDR2 SNEGSKA (reference sequence). Trimming removed 2 bases from V and 0 bases from J, with 10 bases in between. CDR3 length: 15 residues. CDR3: CSARTDAPTNEKLFF. DNA of the CDR3: TGCAGTGCTAGAACGGACGCCCCAACTAATGAAAAACTGTTTTTT.

The V gene is TRBV24-1, the J gene TRBJ2-1; 10 bases line up with TRBD2. CDR3 length equals 16 residues. Germline lookup yields CDR1 KGHDR and CDR2 SFDVKD. The junction had 2 bases not matched to a gene; V was cut back by 4 bases and J by 0 bases. The CDR3 reads CATSDPSGSSYNEQFF. CDR3 sequence (DNA): TGTGCCACCAGTGACCCTAGCGGGAGCTCCTACAATGAGCAGTTCTTC.

This clonotype showed up just a few times. The J gene is TRBJ2-2, the V gene TRBV3-1; D may correspond to TRBD1 or TRBD2 (5 bases each). This CDR3 is 12 amino acids long. Germline CDR1 reads LGHDT; CDR2 reads YNNKEL (reference sequence). Trimming removed 4 bases from V and 6 bases from J, with 6 bases in between. CDR3 nucleotides: TGTGCCAGCAGCCGGGGACCCGGGGAGCTGTTTTTT. Amino acids: CASSRGPGELFF.

This clonotype was counted at least ten times. The V and J genes are TRBV28 and TRBJ2-3, with D tentatively TRBD2 (5 bases). V was trimmed by 9 bases and J by 3 bases, leaving 10 bases between them. Germline V gene sequence: CDR1 MDHEN, CDR2 SYDVKM. This CDR3 contains 12 residues. The CDR3 DNA sequence: TGTGCCAGTAGCGCCTTAACAGATACGCAGTATTTT. Its translation is CASSALTDTQYF.

This sequence joins TRBV6-5 and TRBJ2-7; 15 bases align to TRBD2. Germline values: CDR1 MNHEY, CDR2 SVGAGI. The CDR3 sequence is 15 residues long. The J segment lost 4 bases and the V segment lost 7 bases, leaving 5 bases of the junction unmatched. The DNA for the CDR3 is TGTGCCAGCACCGGACTAGCGGGAGGGGAGTACGAGCAGTACTTC. Encoded protein: CASTGLAGGEYEQYF.

The rearrangement links TRBV29-1 to TRBJ1-2; 9 bases map to TRBD1. This CDR3 has 12 residues. V gave up 6 bases and J gave up 7 bases; unmatched junction bases: 6. Germline V gives CDR1 SQVTM, CDR2 ANQGSEA. This CDR3 is CSVGTGSTGYTF. Here the CDR3 DNA reads TGCAGCGTGGGGACAGGGTCTACTGGCTACACCTTC.

The genes are TRBV29-1 and TRBJ2-1; the match to TRBD1 covers 7 bases. Germline V lookup: CDR1 SQVTM, CDR2 ANQGSEA. The CDR3 consists of 14 residues. J was trimmed by 6 bases and V by 7 bases; bases with no gene match: 12. Here the CDR3 DNA reads TGCAGCGGGGTGGAGACTCAGGGGGTCAATGAGCAGTTCTTC. Protein: CSGVETQGVNEQFF.

The table lists this clonotype with a few counts. The chain carries TRBV6-5 and TRBJ1-6; D is uncertain. The V and J ends lost 0 bases and 10 bases respectively, with 10 bases between them. The CDR3 contains 14 residues. Germline V gives CDR1 MNHEY, CDR2 SVGAGI. The DNA for the CDR3 is TGTGCCAGCAGTTACTCGGGGAGCGGGTCACCCCTCCACTTT. It translates to CASSYSGSGSPLHF.

This clonotype was seen a handful of times. The chain links TRBV29-1 to TRBJ1-1; D is unclear. Per the germline V gene, CDR1 is SQVTM and CDR2 is ANQGSEA. This CDR3 is 11 amino acids long. V was trimmed by 4 bases and J by 8 bases, leaving 11 bases between them. CDR3 sequence: CSVVGQFEAFF. The DNA of the CDR3 is TGCAGCGTTGTAGGGCAGTTCGAAGCTTTCTTT. Supplemented by reference TRBV29-1 and TRBJ1-1, the full variable domain reads SAVISQKPSRDICQRGTSLTIQCQVDSQVTMMFWYRQQPGQSLTLIATANQGSEATYESGFVIDKFPISRPNLTFSTLTVSNMSPEDSSIYLCSVVGQFEAFFGQGTRLTVV.

A few counts support this clonotype. Here the CDR3 DNA reads TGTGCCAGCAGTCAAAAAGGAGCGGGGTACACTGAAGCTTTCTTT. Amino acids: CASSQKGAGYTEAFF. J is TRBJ1-1 and V is TRBV6-5; no definite D call. The CDR3 totals 15 residues. Germline CDR1 is MNHEY and CDR2 is SVGAGI. Trimming took off 5 bases at V and 3 bases at J, with 16 bases between the two ends.

The chain links TRBV2 to TRBJ2-7; 7 bases are shared with TRBD1. Germline CDR1 reads SNHLY; CDR2 reads FYNNEI. After removal of 6 bases from V and 3 bases from J, the junction contained 2 bases not matched to a gene. This CDR3 has 12 residues. The CDR3 sequence is CASRRGRYEQYF. The CDR3 region has the DNA TGTGCCAGCAGAAGGGGGCGCTACGAGCAGTACTTC.

This clonotype was recorded at least ten times. V is TRBV12-3 or TRBV12-4 and J is TRBJ1-2; 9 bases match TRBD1. V was pared by 1 base and J by 6 bases, with 9 bases of the junction left unmatched. The CDR3 has 16 amino acids. Here the CDR3 DNA reads TGTGCCAGCAGTTTAGACAGGGGGCGCGGGGTTAATGGCTACACCTTC. This encodes CASSLDRGRGVNGYTF.

The table lists this clonotype with a few counts. V usage is TRBV6-5 and J usage is TRBJ1-6; 7 nucleotides match TRBD1. The CDR3 consists of 14 residues. Losses at the gene ends were 2 bases for V and 10 bases for J; bases not matched to a gene: 5. Germline CDR1 is MNHEY and CDR2 is SVGAGI. The CDR3 coding sequence is TGTGCCAGCAGTTACAGGCAGGGGGGATCACCCCTCCACTTT. It codes for CASSYRQGGSPLHF.

In DNA form, the CDR3 reads TGTGCCAGCAGTCCTGCGGGAGGCTGGGAGACCCAGTACTTC. This gives the protein CASSPAGGWETQYF. The rearrangement uses TRBV28 and TRBJ2-5; 8 positions agree with TRBD2. Germline CDR1 MDHEN, CDR2 SYDVKM. This CDR3 spans 14 amino acids. Germline trimming cut 5 bases from V and 5 bases from J; bases unmatched to any gene: 7. The variable domain in full, completed from reference TRBV28 and TRBJ2-5, reads DVKVTQSSRYLVKRTGEKVFLECVQDMDHENMFWYRQDPGLGLRLIYFSYDVKMKEKGDIPEGYSVSREKKERFSLILESASTNQTSMYLCASSPAGGWETQYFGPGTRLLVL.

This clonotype was counted only a few times. This chain connects TRBV12-3 or TRBV12-4 to TRBJ1-4, with a tentative D call TRBD1 (5 bases). The CDR3 runs 14 residues. The ends were cut back, 7 bases at V and 6 bases at J, with 15 bases in the middle. The CDR3, as DNA: TGTGCCAGCACCCTCGGGGGGAGTGATGAAAAACTGTTTTTT. Protein: CASTLGGSDEKLFF.

V gene TRBV7-9 combines with J gene TRBJ1-1; TRBD1 might be the D (5 bases). Germline-derived CDR1 and CDR2 are SEHNR and FQNEAQ (reference sequence). The CDR3 loop spans 15 amino acids. V lost 2 bases and J lost 1, with 11 bases in between. The DNA for the CDR3 is TGTGCCAGCAGCTTATGGGGGTCGGGGAACACTGAAGCTTTCTTT. Translated, it gives CASSLWGSGNTEAFF.

CDR3 sequence: CSVGQPQETQYF. Written as DNA, the CDR3 is TGCAGCGTCGGACAGCCCCAAGAGACCCAGTACTTC. The chain uses TRBV29-1 and TRBJ2-5; D is possibly TRBD1 (6 bases). V was pared by 6 bases and J by 1 base, with 9 bases between. Germline V gene data show CDR1 as SQVTM and CDR2 as ANQGSEA. The CDR3 consists of 12 residues.

There are many counts of this clonotype. This chain joins TRBV4-1 and TRBJ2-3, with no clear D. Trimming cost V 4 bases and J 2 bases, with 7 bases left between them. CDR3 size: 13 residues. CDR1 and CDR2 (germline): MGHRA, YSYEKL. CDR3 DNA: TGCGCCAGCAGCCTAGTTCTCACAGATACGCAGTATTTT. Translation: CASSLVLTDTQYF.